The 17 T cell receptor beta chains in this list originate from one sample, sequenced in a study of cytomegalovirus exposure and HLA in healthy donors. The study ran its PCR with 60 Vbeta and 13 Jbeta primers. Only in-frame clones appear in the TCRdb table, and some are missing; sequencing was by immunoSEQ multiplex PCR. With around 52,000 clones in the sample, the ten largest clones hold roughly 26%. Sequenced material: PBMCs. The receptors were gathered from a man aged 40-49 years in good health and CMV-seropositive.

The chain has TRBV6-1 and TRBJ2-3; D is undetermined. The germline V and J ends were trimmed by 4 bases and 2 bases, with 13 bases remaining between them. CDR1 and CDR2 (germline): MNHNS, SASEGT. This CDR3 region has 15 residues. The CDR3 loop reads CASSARQEATDTQYF. CDR3 bases: TGTGCCAGCAGTGCGCGACAAGAAGCCACAGATACGCAGTATTTT.

V is TRBV7-9 and J is TRBJ1-2; D may be TRBD1 (5 bases). V was clipped by 7 bases and J by 0 bases, with 15 bases between them. The germline CDR1 and CDR2 sequences are SEHNR and FQNEAQ (reference sequence). This CDR3 comprises 15 residues. DNA of the CDR3: TGTGCCAGCACCCTGGGGGGGGACTCTAACTATGGCTACACCTTC. It yields the protein CASTLGGDSNYGYTF.

The chain employs TRBV4-2 and TRBJ2-5, with 10 positions matching TRBD2. The germline V gene has CDR1 LGHNA and CDR2 YNFKEQ. The V and J ends lost 1 base and 4 bases, in that order; junction bases with no gene match: 0. The CDR3 length is 14 residues. CDR3 amino acids: CASSQGLAGETQYF. CDR3 nucleotides: TGTGCCAGCAGCCAAGGACTAGCGGGAGAGACCCAGTACTTC.

V and J are TRBV6-5 and TRBJ2-7; 7 nucleotides line up with TRBD1. Germline values: CDR1 MNHEY, CDR2 SVGAGI. The CDR3 runs to 14 residues. Unmatched junction bases numbered 3, after V lost 2 bases and J lost 2 bases. The CDR3 DNA is TGTGCCAGCAGTTACGGACAGGAAACCTACGAGCAGTACTTC. It yields the protein CASSYGQETYEQYF.

The chain employs TRBV19 and TRBJ1-4, with a tentative D call TRBD1 (5 bases). Trimming took 5 bases from V and 7 from J, leaving 14 bases between them. CDR1 and CDR2 (germline): LNHDA, SQIVND (reference sequence). This CDR3 region has 14 residues. In DNA, the CDR3 is TGTGCCAGTAGTGGCGCGCGGGACGGTGAAAAACTGTTTTTT. Translation: CASSGARDGEKLFF.

The rearrangement joins TRBV7-9 to TRBJ2-1; tentative D call: TRBD2 (5 bases). Trimming pared 1 base from V and 4 bases from J, leaving 11 bases between. This CDR3 is 15 amino acids long. Germline CDR1 reads SEHNR; CDR2 reads FQNEAQ (reference sequence). The CDR3 nucleotides read TGTGCCAGCAGCTTAGGGTTAGCGATGTACAATGAGCAGTTCTTC. Translated: CASSLGLAMYNEQFF.

This sequence joins TRBV6-1 and TRBJ2-7, with TRBD1 as a possible D gene (5 bases). This CDR3 comprises 19 residues. Per the germline V gene, CDR1 is MNHNS and CDR2 is SASEGT. V lost 1 base and J lost 2, with 24 bases in between. CDR3 residues: CASSEGSGRRVGKTYEQYF. In nucleotides, the CDR3 is TGTGCCAGCAGTGAAGGTTCCGGACGCAGGGTAGGGAAGACCTACGAGCAGTACTTC.

The genes are TRBV9 and TRBJ2-2; a possible D gene is TRBD2 (6 bases). CDR1 is SGDLS, CDR2 YYNGEE, per germline. Between the trimmed V and J ends, which lost 0 bases and 0 bases, there was a span of 12 bases. The CDR3 is 17 amino acids. In nucleotides, the CDR3 is TGTGCCAGCAGCGTAGGGGGTAGCGGAGCGAACACCGGGGAGCTGTTTTTT. Amino acid sequence: CASSVGGSGANTGELFF.

On this clone itself: The same CDR3 also results from other DNA sequences found in this sample. The chain has TRBV6-1 and TRBJ1-2; tentatively, D is TRBD1 (5 bases). Per the germline V gene, CDR1 is MNHNS and CDR2 is SASEGT. V gave up 7 bases and J gave up 4 bases, with 16 bases separating them. The CDR3 is 14 residues long. CDR3 coding DNA: TGTGCCAGCATTAGGGCGGGGGTTAGCTATGGCTACACCTTC. This gives the protein CASIRAGVSYGYTF.

This chain connects TRBV11-2 to TRBJ1-1; 10 nucleotides match TRBD1. J lost 4 bases, V lost 5 bases, and 10 bases had no gene match. Germline V lookup: CDR1 SGHAT, CDR2 FQNNGV. This CDR3 spans 16 amino acids. The CDR3 sequence is CASSTRDRGNPTEAFF. The CDR3 DNA reads as TGTGCCAGCAGCACCCGGGACAGGGGAAATCCCACTGAAGCTTTCTTT. Filled out from reference TRBV11-2 and TRBJ1-1, the complete variable domain reads EAGVAQSPRYKIIEKRQSVAFWCNPISGHATLYWYQQILGQGPKLLIQFQNNGVVDDSQLPKDRFSAERLKGVDSTLKIQPAKLEDSAVYLCASSTRDRGNPTEAFFGQGTRLTVV.

The chain carries TRBV5-1 and TRBJ2-3, with D possibly being TRBD2 (5 bases). This CDR3 has 18 residues. Germline V gene sequence: CDR1 SGHRS, CDR2 YFSETQ. Trimming took off 2 bases at V and 1 base at J, with 20 bases between the two ends. The CDR3 here is CASSFVGPQLGGTDTQYF. The CDR3 coding sequence is TGCGCCAGCAGCTTCGTAGGCCCCCAACTAGGCGGCACAGATACGCAGTATTTT.

The chain links TRBV6-5 to TRBJ1-2, with 10 bases matching TRBD1. Trimming removed 2 bases from V and 8 bases from J; junction bases left unmatched: 11. This CDR3 region has 16 residues. The germline V gene encodes CDR1 MNHEY and CDR2 SVGAGI. The CDR3 protein is CASSYSPGQGKGGYTF. The DNA for the CDR3 is TGTGCCAGCAGTTACAGCCCGGGACAGGGGAAAGGGGGCTACACCTTC.

This chain links TRBV7-9 with TRBJ2-7; D is undetermined. The CDR3 loop spans 13 amino acids. Germline lookup yields CDR1 SEHNR and CDR2 FQNEAQ (reference sequence). Trimming took 1 base from V and 7 from J, leaving 11 bases between them. The CDR3 DNA follows: TGTGCCAGCAGCTTAGGAGGCAGCCGAGAGCAGTACTTC. Its translation: CASSLGGSREQYF.

The chain couples TRBV6-4 to TRBJ2-1; TRBD2 matches 13 bases. Looked up from germline, CDR1 is MRHNA and CDR2 is SNTAGT. The CDR3 covers 14 residues. Unmatched junction bases numbered 4, after V lost 6 bases and J lost 8 bases. The CDR3, as DNA: TGTGCCAGCAGCAGACTAGCGGGAGGCCATGAGCAGTTCTTC. Amino acid sequence: CASSRLAGGHEQFF.

This CDR3 is CAISESTGSGNTIYF. The CDR3 DNA reads as TGTGCCATCAGTGAGTCGACAGGGTCTGGAAACACCATATATTTT. The V gene is TRBV10-3, the J gene TRBJ1-3, with TRBD1 matching over 7 bases. This CDR3 is 15 amino acids long. V trimming: 0 bases; J trimming: 1 base; junction bases outside the gene matches: 0. The germline CDR1 and CDR2 sequences are ENHRY and SYGVKD.

The chain links TRBV18 to TRBJ1-1; D perhaps matches TRBD1 (5 bases). CDR1 is KGHSH and CDR2 is LQKENI in the germline V gene. The CDR3 consists of 15 residues. V dropped 3 bases and J dropped 4 bases, with 15 bases sitting between them. CDR3: CASSPRTSLSTEAFF. The CDR3 DNA sequence: TGTGCCAGCTCACCTCGGACAAGTTTGAGCACTGAAGCTTTCTTT.

V usage is TRBV5-1 and J usage is TRBJ2-1; D possibly corresponds to TRBD2 (5 bases). CDR1 and CDR2 from the germline V gene are SGHRS and YFSETQ. CDR3 length: 17 amino acids. With 5 bases removed from V and 0 bases from J, the gap between germline ends came to 18 bases. CDR3 in amino acids: CASSEFGSGNSYNEQFF. The CDR3 coding sequence is TGCGCCAGCAGTGAGTTTGGGAGCGGAAACTCCTACAATGAGCAGTTCTTC.